The count of the clone carrying this TCR beta chain is one. This entry belongs to a study of OX40 agonist ivuxolimab in advanced cancers. Across the whole study: Ivuxolimab, which patients received intravenously every 2 weeks, was dosed at 0.01 to 10 mg/kg.

Patients were ineligible given autoimmune disease history or systemic immunosuppression. The germline V and J ends were trimmed by 5 bases and 2 bases, with 7 bases remaining between them. The CDR3 covers 14 residues. Germline CDR1 is MNHNS and CDR2 is SASEGT. The protocol was immunoSEQ multiplex PCR, while the TCRdb copy is restricted to in-frame clones and leaves out a portion. Among 80,000 to 90,000 clones listed, roughly four fifths were seen once. The V call is TRBV6-1, the J call TRBJ1-6; weak D call: TRBD1 (6 bases). The material sequenced was CD4+ or CD8+ T cells sorted from blood, taken in a trial of the OX40 agonist ivuxolimab. This receptor was taken from an adult with an advanced solid tumor such as melanoma, head and neck, liver or kidney cancer. The chain's CDR3 is CASSQGPYNSPLHF. The CDR3 DNA reads as TGTGCCAGCAGTCAGGGGCCCTATAATTCACCCCTCCACTTT.